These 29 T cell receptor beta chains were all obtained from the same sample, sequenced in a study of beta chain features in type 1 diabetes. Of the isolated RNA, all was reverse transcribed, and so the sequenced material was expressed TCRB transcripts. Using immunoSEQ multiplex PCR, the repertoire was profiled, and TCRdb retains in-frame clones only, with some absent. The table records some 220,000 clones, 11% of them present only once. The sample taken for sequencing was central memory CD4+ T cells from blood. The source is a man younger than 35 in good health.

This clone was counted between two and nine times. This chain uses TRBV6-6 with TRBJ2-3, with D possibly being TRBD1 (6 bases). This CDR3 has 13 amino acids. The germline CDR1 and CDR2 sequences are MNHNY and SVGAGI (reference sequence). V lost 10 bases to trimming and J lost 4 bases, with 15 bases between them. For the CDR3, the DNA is TGTGCCACCACAGGGTTTGGGGCAGATACGCAGTATTTT. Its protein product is CATTGFGADTQYF.

CDR3 DNA sequence: TGTGCCAGCAGTCCCTACACAGATACGCAGTATTTT. Amino acids: CASSPYTDTQYF. The V gene is TRBV28, the J gene TRBJ2-3, with D hard to call. Per the germline V gene, CDR1 is MDHEN and CDR2 is SYDVKM. V was trimmed by 5 bases and J by 2 bases, leaving 5 bases between them. The CDR3 contains 12 residues.

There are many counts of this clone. The DNA for the CDR3 is TGTGCAAGTCGCTTGGGCGACCCAGGGATGGGGGGCACTGAAGCTTTCTTT. Translated: CASRLGDPGMGGTEAFF. The chain recombines TRBV12-2 with TRBJ1-1. TRBV12-2 is a pseudogene segment. This CDR3 contains 17 residues.

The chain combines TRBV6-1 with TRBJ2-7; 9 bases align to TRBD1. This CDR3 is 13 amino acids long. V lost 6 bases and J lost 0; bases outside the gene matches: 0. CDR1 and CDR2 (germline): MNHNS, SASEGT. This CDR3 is CASRTGGSYEQYF. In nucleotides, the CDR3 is TGTGCCAGCAGGACAGGGGGCTCCTACGAGCAGTACTTC.

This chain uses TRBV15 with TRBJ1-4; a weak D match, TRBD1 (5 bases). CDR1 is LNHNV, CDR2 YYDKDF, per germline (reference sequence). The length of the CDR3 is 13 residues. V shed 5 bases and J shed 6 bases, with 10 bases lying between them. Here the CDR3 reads CATSPGKDEKLFF. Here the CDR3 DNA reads TGTGCCACCAGCCCAGGGAAGGATGAAAAACTGTTTTTT.

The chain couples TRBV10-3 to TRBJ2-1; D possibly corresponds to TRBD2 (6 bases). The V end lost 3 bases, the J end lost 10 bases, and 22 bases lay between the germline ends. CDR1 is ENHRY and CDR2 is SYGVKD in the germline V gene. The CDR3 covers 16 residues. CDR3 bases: TGTGCCATCAGTGAACCGGGACTCCCAGTAATACGGGAGCAGTTCTTC. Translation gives CAISEPGLPVIREQFF.

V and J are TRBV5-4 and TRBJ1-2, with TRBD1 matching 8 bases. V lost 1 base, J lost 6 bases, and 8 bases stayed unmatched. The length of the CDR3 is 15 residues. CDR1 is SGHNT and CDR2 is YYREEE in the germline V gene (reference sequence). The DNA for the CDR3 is TGTGCCAGCAGCTTGCAAACCTCGACAGGGGATGGCTACACCTTC. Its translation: CASSLQTSTGDGYTF. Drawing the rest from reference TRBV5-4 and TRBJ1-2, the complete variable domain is ETGVTQSPTHLIKTRGQQVTLRCSSQSGHNTVSWYQQALGQGPQFIFQYYREEENGRGNFPPRFSGLQFPNYSSELNVNALELDDSALYLCASSLQTSTGDGYTFGSGTRLTVV.

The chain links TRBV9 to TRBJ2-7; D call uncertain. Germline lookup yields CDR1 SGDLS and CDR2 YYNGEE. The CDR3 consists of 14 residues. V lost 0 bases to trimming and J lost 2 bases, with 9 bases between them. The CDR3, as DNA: TGTGCCAGCAGCGTAGAATGGTATGCCTACGAGCAGTACTTC. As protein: CASSVEWYAYEQYF. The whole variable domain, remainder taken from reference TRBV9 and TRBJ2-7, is DSGVTQTPKHLITATGQRVTLRCSPRSGDLSVYWYQQSLDQGLQFLIQYYNGEERAKGNILERFSAQQFPDLHSELNLSSLELGDSALYFCASSVEWYAYEQYFGPGTRLTVT.

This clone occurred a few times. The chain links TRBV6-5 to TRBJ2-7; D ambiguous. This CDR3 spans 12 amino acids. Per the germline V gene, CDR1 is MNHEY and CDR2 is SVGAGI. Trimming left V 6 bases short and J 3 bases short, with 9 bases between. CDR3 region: CASRMNIYEQYF. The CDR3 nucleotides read TGTGCCAGCAGGATGAACATCTACGAGCAGTACTTC.

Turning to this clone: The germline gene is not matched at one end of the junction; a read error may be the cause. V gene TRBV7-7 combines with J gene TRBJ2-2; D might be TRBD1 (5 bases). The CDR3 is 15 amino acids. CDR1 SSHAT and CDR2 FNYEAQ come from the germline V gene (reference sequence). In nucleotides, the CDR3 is TGTGCTAGCAGCCCCTGGGGCTCCCTCACCGGGGAGCTGTTTTTT. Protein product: CASSPWGSLTGELFF.

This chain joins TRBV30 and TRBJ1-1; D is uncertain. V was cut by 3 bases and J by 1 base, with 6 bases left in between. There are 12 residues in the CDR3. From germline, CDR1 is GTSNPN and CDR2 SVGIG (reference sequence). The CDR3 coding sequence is TGTGCCTGGAGACAGCCGAACACTGAAGCTTTCTTT. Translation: CAWRQPNTEAFF.

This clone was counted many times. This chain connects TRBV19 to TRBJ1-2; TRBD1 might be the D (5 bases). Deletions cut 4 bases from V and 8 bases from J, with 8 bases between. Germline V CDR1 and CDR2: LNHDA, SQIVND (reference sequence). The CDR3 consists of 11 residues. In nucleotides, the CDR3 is TGTGCCAGTAGTACAGGGTTCGGCTACACCTTC. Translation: CASSTGFGYTF.

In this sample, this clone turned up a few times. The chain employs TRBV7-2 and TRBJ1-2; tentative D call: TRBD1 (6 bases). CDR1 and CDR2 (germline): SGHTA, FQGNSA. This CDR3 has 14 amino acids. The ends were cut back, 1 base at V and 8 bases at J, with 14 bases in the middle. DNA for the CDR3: TGTGCCAGCAGCTTAGGCGGGACAAGAGGAGGCTACACCTTC. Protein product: CASSLGGTRGGYTF.

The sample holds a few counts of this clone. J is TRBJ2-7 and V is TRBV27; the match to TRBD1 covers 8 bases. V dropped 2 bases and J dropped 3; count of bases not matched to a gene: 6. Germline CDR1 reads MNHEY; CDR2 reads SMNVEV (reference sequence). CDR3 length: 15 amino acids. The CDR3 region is CASSLARGPNYEQYF. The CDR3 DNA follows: TGTGCCAGCAGTTTAGCCAGGGGGCCCAACTACGAGCAGTACTTC.

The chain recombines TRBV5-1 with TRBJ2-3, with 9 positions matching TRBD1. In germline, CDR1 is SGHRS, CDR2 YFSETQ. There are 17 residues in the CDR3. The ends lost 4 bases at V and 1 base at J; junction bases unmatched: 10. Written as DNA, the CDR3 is TGCGCCAGCAGCAACCCGGGGACAGGGTTGCGCACAGATACGCAGTATTTT. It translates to CASSNPGTGLRTDTQYF. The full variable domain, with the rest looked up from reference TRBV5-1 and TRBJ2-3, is KAGVTQTPRYLIKTRGQQVTLSCSPISGHRSVSWYQQTPGQGLQFLFEYFSETQRNKGNFPGRFSGRQFSNSRSEMNVSTLELGDSALYLCASSNPGTGLRTDTQYFGPGTRLTVL.

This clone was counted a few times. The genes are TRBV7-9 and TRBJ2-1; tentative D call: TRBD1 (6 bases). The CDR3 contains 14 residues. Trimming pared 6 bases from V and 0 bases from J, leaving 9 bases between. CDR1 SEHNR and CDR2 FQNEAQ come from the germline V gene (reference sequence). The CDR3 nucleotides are TGTGCCAGCAGTGGGGGACACTCCTACAATGAGCAGTTCTTC. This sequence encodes CASSGGHSYNEQFF. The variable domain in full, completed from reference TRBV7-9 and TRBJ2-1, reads DTGVSQNPRHKITKRGQNVTFRCDPISEHNRLYWYRQTLGQGPEFLTYFQNEAQLEKSRLLSDRFSAERPKGSFSTLEIQRTEQGDSAMYLCASSGGHSYNEQFFGPGTRLTVL.

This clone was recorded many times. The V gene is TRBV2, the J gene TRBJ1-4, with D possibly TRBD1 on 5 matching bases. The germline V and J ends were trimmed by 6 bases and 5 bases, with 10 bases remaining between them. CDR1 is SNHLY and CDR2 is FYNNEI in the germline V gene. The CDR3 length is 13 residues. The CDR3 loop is CASSRDSNEKLFF. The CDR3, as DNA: TGTGCCAGCAGCCGGGACTCGAATGAAAAACTGTTTTTT.

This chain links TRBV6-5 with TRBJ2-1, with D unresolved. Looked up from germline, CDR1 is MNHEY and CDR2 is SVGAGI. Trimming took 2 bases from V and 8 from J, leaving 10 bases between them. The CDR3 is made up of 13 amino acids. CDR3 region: CASSYSYGHEQFF. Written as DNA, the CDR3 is TGTGCCAGCAGTTACAGCTACGGGCATGAGCAGTTCTTC.

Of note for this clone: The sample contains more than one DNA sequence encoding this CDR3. CDR3 protein: CASSVEDTQYF. The CDR3 DNA sequence: TGTGCCAGCAGCGTAGAAGATACGCAGTATTTT. V and J are TRBV9 and TRBJ2-3, with unresolved D. Trimming cost V 0 bases and J 5 bases, with 1 base left between them. The CDR3 consists of 11 residues. From germline, CDR1 is SGDLS and CDR2 YYNGEE. The full variable domain, completed using reference TRBV9 and TRBJ2-3, is DSGVTQTPKHLITATGQRVTLRCSPRSGDLSVYWYQQSLDQGLQFLIQYYNGEERAKGNILERFSAQQFPDLHSELNLSSLELGDSALYFCASSVEDTQYFGPGTRLTVL.

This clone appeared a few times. The CDR3 DNA is TGCGCCAGCAGCCTGGTGGCTACCCAAGAGACCCAGTACTTC. It codes for CASSLVATQETQYF. The chain links TRBV5-1 to TRBJ2-5; D unclear. CDR1 is SGHRS, CDR2 YFSETQ, per germline. Trimming took 4 bases from V and 1 from J, leaving 11 bases between them. The CDR3 is 14 residues long.

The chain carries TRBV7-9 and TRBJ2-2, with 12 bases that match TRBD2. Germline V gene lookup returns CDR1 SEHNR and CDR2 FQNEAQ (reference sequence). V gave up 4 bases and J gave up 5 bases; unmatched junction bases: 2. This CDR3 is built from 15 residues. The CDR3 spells CASSSSGRATGELFF. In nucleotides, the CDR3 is TGTGCCAGCAGCTCTAGCGGGAGGGCTACCGGGGAGCTGTTTTTT. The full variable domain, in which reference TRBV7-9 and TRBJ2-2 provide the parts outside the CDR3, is DTGVSQNPRHKITKRGQNVTFRCDPISEHNRLYWYRQTLGQGPEFLTYFQNEAQLEKSRLLSDRFSAERPKGSFSTLEIQRTEQGDSAMYLCASSSSGRATGELFFGEGSRLTVL.

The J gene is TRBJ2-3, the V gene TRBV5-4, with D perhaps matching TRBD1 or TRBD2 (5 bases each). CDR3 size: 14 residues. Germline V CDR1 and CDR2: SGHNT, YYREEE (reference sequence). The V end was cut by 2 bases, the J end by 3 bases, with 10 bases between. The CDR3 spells CASSFGTETDTQYF. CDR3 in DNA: TGTGCCAGCAGCTTTGGGACCGAGACAGATACGCAGTATTTT.

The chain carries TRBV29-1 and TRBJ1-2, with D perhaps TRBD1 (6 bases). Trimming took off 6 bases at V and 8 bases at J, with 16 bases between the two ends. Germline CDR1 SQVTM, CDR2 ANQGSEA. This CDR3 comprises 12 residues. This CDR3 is CSVYTGSAGYTF. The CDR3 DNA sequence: TGCAGCGTGTATACAGGGTCGGCCGGCTACACCTTC.

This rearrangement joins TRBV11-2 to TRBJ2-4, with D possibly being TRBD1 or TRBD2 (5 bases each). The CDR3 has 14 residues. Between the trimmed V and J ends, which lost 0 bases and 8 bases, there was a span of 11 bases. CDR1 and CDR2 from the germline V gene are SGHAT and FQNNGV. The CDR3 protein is CASSLERGAHIQYF. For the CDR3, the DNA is TGTGCCAGCAGCTTAGAAAGAGGGGCTCACATTCAGTACTTC.

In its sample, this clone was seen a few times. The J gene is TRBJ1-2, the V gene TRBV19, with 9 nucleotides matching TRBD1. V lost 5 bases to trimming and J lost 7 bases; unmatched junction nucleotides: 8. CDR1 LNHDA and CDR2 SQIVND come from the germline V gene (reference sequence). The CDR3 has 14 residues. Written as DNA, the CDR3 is TGTGCCAGTAGTCCGTCGGGACAGGGAAGTGGCTACACCTTC. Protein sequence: CASSPSGQGSGYTF.

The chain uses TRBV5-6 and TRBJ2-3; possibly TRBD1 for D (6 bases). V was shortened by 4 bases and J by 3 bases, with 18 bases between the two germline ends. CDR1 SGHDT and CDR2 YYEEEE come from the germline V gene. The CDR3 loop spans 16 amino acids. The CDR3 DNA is TGTGCCAGCAGCCCCCACAGGGAAGGTTGGACAGATACGCAGTATTTT. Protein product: CASSPHREGWTDTQYF.

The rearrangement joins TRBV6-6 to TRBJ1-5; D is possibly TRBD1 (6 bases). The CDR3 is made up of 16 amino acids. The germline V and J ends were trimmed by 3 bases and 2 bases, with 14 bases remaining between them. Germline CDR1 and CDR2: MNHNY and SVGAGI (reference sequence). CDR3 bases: TGTGCCAGCAGTTATGGTAGGGGGGAGGGCAATCAGCCCCAGCATTTT. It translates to CASSYGRGEGNQPQHF.

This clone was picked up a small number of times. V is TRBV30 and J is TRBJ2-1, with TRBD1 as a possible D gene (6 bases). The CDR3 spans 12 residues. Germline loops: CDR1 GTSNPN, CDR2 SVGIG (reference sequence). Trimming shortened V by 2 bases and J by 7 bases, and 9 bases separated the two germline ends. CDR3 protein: CAWSHTGNEQFF. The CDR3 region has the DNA TGTGCCTGGAGTCACACAGGGAATGAGCAGTTCTTC. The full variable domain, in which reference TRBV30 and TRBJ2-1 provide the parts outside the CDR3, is SQTIHQWPATLVQPVGSPLSLECTVEGTSNPNLYWYRQAAGRGLQLLFYSVGIGQISSEVPQNLSASRPQDRQFILSSKKLLLSDSGFYLCAWSHTGNEQFFGPGTRLTVL.

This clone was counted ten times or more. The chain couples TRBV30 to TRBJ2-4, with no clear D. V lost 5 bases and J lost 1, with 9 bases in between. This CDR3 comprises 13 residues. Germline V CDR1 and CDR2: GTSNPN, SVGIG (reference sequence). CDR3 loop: CAWSRLAKNIQYF. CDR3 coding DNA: TGTGCCTGGTCTCGACTCGCCAAAAACATTCAGTACTTC.